This entry concerns a single T cell receptor (beta chain). The data belong to a study of blood T cell repertoires in COVID-19. Study details: Donors in the United States, Italy and Spain gave samples during acute or convalescent COVID-19.

Generated by immunoSEQ multiplex PCR, the TCRdb table keeps only in-frame clones and is missing some. This repertoire shows some 96,000 clones, around 81% found once; its top ten account for roughly 12%. CDR1 and CDR2 from the germline V gene are SGHDN and FVKESK. This CDR3 has 14 amino acids. V lost 11 bases and J 0 bases, leaving 15 bases between the germline ends. This receptor was identified in a man aged 50-60 years with active or convalescent COVID-19. The chain uses TRBV14 and TRBJ2-3; no clear D. Sequenced material: peripheral blood. CDR3 protein: CASRSATSTDTQYF. CDR3 DNA: TGTGCCTCGAGGAGCGCTACTAGCACAGATACGCAGTATTTT.